This record looks at one T cell receptor beta chain sequence and its context. Its antigen is as yet unknown. This CDR3 is built from 20 residues. Germline CDR1 KGHSH, CDR2 LQKENI. V lost 4 bases, J lost 6 bases, and 27 bases stayed unmatched. The protocol was immunoSEQ multiplex PCR, while the TCRdb copy is restricted to in-frame clones and leaves out a portion. The sample holds about 140,000 clones, roughly 90% seen once. This sample is part of a study of T cell responses to AZD1222 COVID-19 vaccine. General study findings and limits: Reports say nearly half of spike-specific TCRs go after unmutated variant regions.

The J gene is TRBJ2-7, the V gene TRBV18; 7 positions agree with TRBD1. The material sequenced was peripheral blood, taken on day 0 of AZD1222 vaccination. This sequence was found in an adult in good health. The chain's CDR3 is CASSRKDRPGTGDPGGEQYF. DNA of the CDR3: TGTGCCAGCTCACGTAAAGATAGGCCGGGGACCGGCGACCCAGGGGGCGAGCAGTACTTC.